Listed below are T cell receptor beta chains from one sample, sequenced in a study of OX40 agonist ivuxolimab in advanced cancers. The data were produced by immunoSEQ multiplex PCR, yet TCRdb's version contains in-frame clones alone and is incomplete. The sample shows some 100,000 clones, around four fifths of them seen only once. The starting material was CD4+ or CD8+ T cells sorted from blood, obtained in a trial of the OX40 agonist ivuxolimab. The receptor set was obtained from an adult with an advanced solid tumor such as melanoma, head and neck, liver or kidney cancer. The CDR3 runs from the conserved cysteine through the conserved F or W. The order of the fields is J gene, clone size, V gene, CDR3 protein. The size entry is marked missing in some rows and otherwise reads once, few, many or a size class.

>TRBJ2-2|.|TRBV5-1
CASSPDRQGPGELFF
>TRBJ2-7|.|TRBV5-4
CASSQGRTYEQYF
>TRBJ2-4|.|TRBV28
CASSFGDRAEYF
>TRBJ2-2|once|TRBV9
CASSPGLVGTGELFF
>TRBJ2-3|.|TRBV5-1
CASSLRLAGERGTDTQYF
>TRBJ2-5|.|TRBV27
CASSPSGTGVETQYF
>TRBJ2-1|.|TRBV19
CASSIVSGGPYNEQFF
>TRBJ2-1|.|TRBV28
CASSPATGQGNRFF
>TRBJ1-2|.|TRBV10-2
CASTPGGFNYGYTF
>TRBJ1-1|.|TRBV6-1
CASRFAGANTEAFF
>TRBJ1-3|few|TRBV9
CASSVESHGNTIYF
>TRBJ1-6|.|TRBV5-4
CASSLSSVVNSPLHF
>TRBJ1-3|.|TRBV2
CASSGSRAGNTIYF
>TRBJ1-2|few|TRBV20-1
CSITHGYTF
>TRBJ1-6|.|TRBV7-2
CASSFGDSPLHF
>TRBJ1-2|.|TRBV5-4
CASSLQGVPYGYTF
>TRBJ2-1|.|TRBV11-2
CASSLFERGSPYNEQFF
>TRBJ1-1|.|TRBV14
CASGQITWEAFF
>TRBJ1-3|.|TRBV21-1
CASSKEQGSGNTIYF
>TRBJ1-6|.|TRBV19
CASSLGTTYNSPLHF
>TRBJ1-5|once|TRBV19
CASSIAQGAGQPQHF
>TRBJ2-3|.|TRBV6-4
CASSAERTLAGGRYF
>TRBJ1-1|.|TRBV5-1
CASSQTGPEAFF
>TRBJ2-2|.|TRBV6-4
CASIRTAGAGELFF
>TRBJ2-7|.|TRBV6-4
CASRQRSYEQYF
>TRBJ1-1|.|TRBV19
CASLGGIRTTEAFF
>TRBJ2-2|.|TRBV7-2
CASSLVGGPSAGELFF
>TRBJ2-3|.|TRBV10-3
CAISPSDGSDTQYF
>TRBJ2-5|.|TRBV7-8
CASSWGEQETQYF
>TRBJ1-3|.|TRBV4-1
CASSPTGDRTNSGNTIYF
>TRBJ2-7|.|TRBV7-6
CASSLGDRVSYEQYF
>TRBJ2-1|.|TRBV28
CASSSGESAYNEQFF
>TRBJ1-6|few|TRBV2
CASRTGGTYSPLHF
>TRBJ2-5|.|TRBV5-6
CASSPLRLQTQYF
>TRBJ1-3|.|TRBV7-8
CASSFYLPDATGNTIYF